Following are 9 T cell receptor beta chains from one sample sequenced in a study of response to subunit inactivated influenza vaccine. Each CDR3 protein gets one entry after TCRdb re-called the RT-PCR reads with MiXCR. The table lists roughly 550,000 distinct CDR3 sequences, approximately 22% of them singletons. The sample was also linked to a second study, of T cells expressing NK-cell markers. As that report states: TCR beta cDNA was made by 5'RACE template switching with UMIs.

The sequencing here drew on CD4+ T cells sorted from PBMCs, taken about 12 days after vaccination. These receptors all stem from a man aged 50 or older who received an inactivated influenza vaccine.

This chain links TRBV20-1 with TRBJ2-7; D uncertain. Trimming removed 5 bases at V and 1 base at J, with 15 bases between. The germline V gene encodes CDR1 DFQATT and CDR2 SNEGSKA (reference sequence). The CDR3 spans 14 residues. The CDR3 region has the DNA TGCAGTGCTCAGCTTCCAGCATATTCCTACGAGCAGTACTTC. Its protein product is CSAQLPAYSYEQYF.

This clonotype occurred a few times. The V and J genes are TRBV2 and TRBJ1-5; unclear D gene. This CDR3 is 13 amino acids long. The germline V and J ends were trimmed by 5 bases and 2 bases, with 7 bases remaining between them. CDR1 is SNHLY and CDR2 is FYNNEI in the germline V gene. Here the CDR3 reads CASSSEGNQPQHF. The CDR3 DNA reads TGTGCCAGCAGTTCAGAGGGCAATCAGCCCCAGCATTTT.

Many counts were recorded for this clonotype. The chain has TRBV14 and TRBJ1-1; perhaps TRBD1 as D (6 bases). The V end was cut by 1 base, the J end by 1 base, with 7 bases between. The CDR3 spans 14 residues. In germline, CDR1 is SGHDN, CDR2 FVKESK. CDR3 protein: CASSQGGGNTEAFF. CDR3 coding DNA: TGTGCCAGCAGCCAAGGAGGGGGGAACACTGAAGCTTTCTTT.

The J gene is TRBJ2-7, the V gene TRBV20-1; TRBD1 aligns across 11 bases. The ends lost 4 bases at V and 6 bases at J; junction bases unmatched: 8. Germline CDR1 is DFQATT and CDR2 is SNEGSKA (reference sequence). The CDR3 consists of 14 residues. CDR3 DNA sequence: TGCAGTGCTACTGGGACAGGGGGTTTTGTCGAGCAGTACTTC. It codes for CSATGTGGFVEQYF.

V gene TRBV24-1 combines with J gene TRBJ2-2; D is uncertain. Germline assignment: CDR1 KGHDR and CDR2 SFDVKD. The CDR3 runs 14 residues. The ends were cut back, 1 base at V and 8 bases at J, with 10 bases in the middle. In DNA form, the CDR3 reads TGTGCCACCAGTGATTTAAGAACTGGTGGGGAGCTGTTTTTT. The encoded protein is CATSDLRTGGELFF.

A few counts support this clonotype. The chain combines TRBV7-3 with TRBJ2-1, with a weak D call TRBD1 (5 bases). Trimming took 5 bases from V and 5 from J, leaving 10 bases between them. Germline V gene data show CDR1 as SGHTA and CDR2 as FQGTGA. This CDR3 contains 13 residues. This chain's CDR3 is CASSRGRDNEQFF. As DNA, the CDR3 is TGTGCCAGCAGCAGGGGCAGGGACAATGAGCAGTTCTTC.

The gene calls are TRBV5-4 and TRBJ2-3; D remains unclear. V was clipped by 4 bases and J by 2 bases, with 14 bases between them. The CDR3 consists of 15 residues. Germline V lookup: CDR1 SGHNT, CDR2 YYREEE (reference sequence). CDR3 sequence: CASSPLADLTDTQYF. The CDR3 nucleotides are TGTGCCAGCAGCCCCTTGGCAGACCTCACAGATACGCAGTATTTT.

J is TRBJ2-2 and V is TRBV7-2; no clear D gene. The germline V and J ends were trimmed by 6 bases and 4 bases, with 9 bases remaining between them. From germline, CDR1 is SGHTA and CDR2 FQGNSA. There are 13 residues in the CDR3. The CDR3 nucleotides read TGTGCCAGCAGATTCCACGCCACCGGGGAGCTGTTTTTT. It codes for CASRFHATGELFF.

The V gene is TRBV4-2, the J gene TRBJ1-5; unclear D gene. Trimming stripped 0 bases from V and 0 bases from J, with 6 bases between. CDR3 size: 15 residues. Germline CDR1 reads LGHNA; CDR2 reads YNFKEQ. The CDR3 nucleotides are TGTGCCAGCAGCCAAGAGGGAGCTAGCAATCAGCCCCAGCATTTT. This sequence encodes CASSQEGASNQPQHF.